This T cell receptor (beta chain) comes out of a study of beta chain features in type 1 diabetes (dated by TCRdb to between 2017 and 2018). Concerning the study at large: Patients and healthy donors did not differ in mean age, gender distribution, total cell number or subset yield. Across all samples, approximately 100 million sorted cells were examined, and cell number per subset correlated strongly with RNA yield. The study compared TCRB repertoires of sorted circulating CD4+ T cell subsets between recently diagnosed type 1 diabetes patients and matched healthy donors. Whereas all 28 donors provided naive and central memory subsets, regulatory and stem cell-like memory subsets were isolated from just 8 patients and about 8 healthy donors. The paper as a whole reports these results and caveats: Shorter templates might be favored by PCR, yet because patient and control samples were amplified and corrected together, any such skew would affect both groups equally. In all four CD4+ subsets, TCRB CDR3 length was moderately but significantly shorter in type 1 diabetes patients. Only small numbers of individuals were included in the HLA sub-analyses, which left unresolved whether HLA type had any influence on TCRB rearrangement. Because cDNA was sequenced instead of genomic DNA, highly expressing activated cells could be over-represented, though the groups showed no difference in activation or CD3 levels. Fewer insertions and more nucleotide deletions at VDJ recombination sites were observed in patients with type 1 diabetes, implying thymic rearrangement abnormalities. Naive, central memory and regulatory TCRB repertoires appeared to be more alike among patients than among healthy donors.

The CDR3 goes from the cysteine to the phenylalanine over 16 residues. Only the CDR3 DNA is retained, 48 bases long and in frame from the first base. The junction shows trimming of 1 base on V and 4 bases on J, and the gene matches do not reach 9 bases of it. CDR1 and CDR2, looked up from the germline V gene, are SGDLS and YYNGEE. All of the isolated RNA was reverse transcribed with the High Capacity cDNA Reverse Transcription Kit, so expressed TCRB transcripts were sequenced. Deep immunoSEQ sequencing was performed on naive, central memory and regulatory T cell samples, with an average of roughly 3.3 million total reads per sample. After sorted cells were lysed in RLT buffer, RNA was extracted with DNase-treated RNeasy Micro or Mini kits, with the choice depending on cell number. To prevent cross-contamination, each cell subset was processed individually, whereas patient and healthy donor samples were processed jointly. Using the immunoSEQ multiplex PCR, TCRB sequences were amplified from cDNA into 87-bp fragments spanning the CDR3 region. The amplicons were sequenced using the Illumina HiSeq platform. Turning to the authors' computational methods: Synthetic template baselines were used to correct PCR bias computationally, reads within Hamming distance 2 were collapsed, and singletons that could not be merged were discarded. Reads were aligned against IMGT to assign V, D and J genes, CDR3 length and insertions or deletions at six rearrangement sites. Within each subset, clonotype counts were normalized to the number of sorted cells before true diversity and Gini coefficients were calculated with the tcR R package. Repertoire sharing was quantified using the overlap coefficient calculated on TCRB nucleotide sequences. As a proxy for the pre-selection repertoire, out-of-frame TCRB sequences from naive cells were analyzed. This immuneACCESS table, as held by TCRdb, lists in-frame sequences with V and J called but not all clones. Of the missing ones, under half trace to an unresolved V gene in checked studies; the others have no known cause. V and J calls and clone size are as listed in that table; D and trimming were resolved from the DNA. Here the sample has around 400,000 clones; over 13% occur a single time. 0.019% of the sample is held by the ten biggest clonotypes.

A single peripheral blood draw of about 116 mL on average was collected from each donor into heparinised tubes. A BD FACSAria II and a panel including CD45RO, CCR7, CD25, CD127, CD95 and CD27 were used to sort naive, central memory, regulatory and stem cell-like memory CD4+ T cells. A purity above 95% was achieved for all sorted populations. PBMCs were isolated right away by Lymphoprep density gradient centrifugation and were stained directly, without culture. Samples were stained and sorted in pairs, with one healthy donor and one patient per experiment, so that batch effects were minimized. This clone has just a few counts. No cognate antigen has been identified for it. The input lacks base qualities; no much larger clone sits a single base away.

The TCR comes from a woman aged 18 to 35 in good health. Sequenced input: naive CD4+ T cells from blood. The cell subset or site label here, explained by the study, means: true naive CD4+ T cells. The chain uses TRBV9 and TRBJ2-5, with 8 middle bases fitting TRBD2. The sequence in DNA is TGTGCCAGCAGCGTAAGGGGACTAGGGATGCGAGAGACCCAGTACTTC. It encodes CASSVRGLGMRETQYF.